This TCR beta chain comes out of a study of human T cells and chemical hapten exposure (dated by TCRdb to the early 2020s). Context from the whole study: For sensitization, 2% DPC in acetone was applied to a 2 cm by 2 cm area of upper inner arm skin. Weekly therapeutic DPC doses were additionally applied to the scalp of patients throughout the roughly 23-week study period. Patch tests used Finn chambers with 0.01% DPC on the upper back, scored after 6 days by International Contact Dermatitis Research Group standards. The patient cohort, mostly female, included alopecia areata with under or over 50% scalp involvement, alopecia totalis and alopecia universalis. Libraries were pooled for sequencing, and variation in per-sample TCR yields was attributed mainly to small differences in library volumes within the pool. This study followed changes in the peripheral blood TCR repertoire in vivo during primary and secondary sensitization of alopecia patients to the hapten diphenylcyclopropenone (DPC). Blood was sampled from patients pre-sensitization (week 0) and at 2, 6 and about 24 weeks after DPC sensitization. Nearly 30 alopecia patients provided blood for TCR sequencing at one to four time points (pre-sensitization, 2, 6 and 24 weeks).

Broad study findings and their caveats: After repeated subsampling, the strength of the expansion versus patch-test correlation and the threshold at which it became significant changed. The number of PT1 expanded TCRs positively correlated with patch test score, significant at thresholds 8, 16 and 32 but not 4. Because all patients had alopecia, a presumed autoimmune disease, the immune response of the patients might differ from that of healthy individuals. Compared with pre-sensitization or healthy control sets, expanded TCRs formed significantly more large CDR3 similarity clusters, which is consistent with antigen-driven responses. DPC sensitization did not change how many TCRs were above 1 in 1000 frequency, and no evidence was found of alterations in global repertoire structure.

Library method: RACE. This sample was sequenced with a NextSeq 500. During library preparation, unique molecular identifiers were attached to individual cDNA molecules so that TCRs could be counted quantitatively and reproducibly. Both TCR alpha and TCR beta chains were sequenced from each blood RNA sample. Concerning the study's data processing: A median of approximately 96,000 TCRs per sample was observed, with a range of roughly 23,224 to 700,000. The Decombinator software suite was used to annotate the V, J and CDR3 of the TCR reads. Every sample was subsampled to the same number of TCRs (28,000) for the PS versus PT1 abundance plots. Expanded TCRs were defined as absent before sensitization and observed at least eight times at the 2-week time point. TCRdb reran the public reads through fastp at Q25 and MiXCR, keeping productive beta chains. Rows are combined by CDR3 protein, so each entry shows the most common genes and DNA. TCRdb assigned the V and J calls; the authors' analysis was not used. In this sample the table shows around 180,000 distinct CDR3 sequences, 25% to 35% of which occur a single time. The ten largest account for just under 3% of the sample.

The time point label here, explained by the study, means: pre-sensitization, week 0. The label giving this sample's treatment or condition can be read as: therapeutic diphenylcyclopropenone sensitization with weekly scalp DPC. Blood at each patch-test visit was drawn before the patch test was applied. Patients were considered eligible if aged 18 to 70, diagnosed with alopecia and deemed suitable for DPC therapy, and patients were excluded if pregnant. Total RNA was extracted from unfractionated whole blood collected in Tempus Blood RNA tubes. On this clonotype itself: Which antigen it targets is not known. Base-call qualities are not available, and no considerably larger clone is one nucleotide away.

From its cysteine to its phenylalanine, the CDR3 spans 18 amino acids. This entry keeps only the CDR3 DNA: 54 bases, framed from base 1. Taken from the germline V gene (reference sequence), the CDR1 and CDR2 loops are DFQATT and SNEGSKA. V was cut back by 3 bases and J by 2 bases, leaving a gap of 23 bases between them. This clonotype was obtained from a woman in her twenties or thirties with alopecia areata. Some clones in this sample may be carry-over from other donors' samples. Sequenced material: whole blood, taken in connection with sensitization to the hapten diphenylcyclopropenone (DPC). The V and J genes are TRBV20-1 and TRBJ2-1, with the D assignment possibly TRBD1 or TRBD2, given 5 matching bases for each. The CDR3 protein sequence reads: CSARAPRDQSPTYNEQFF. DNA sequence: TGCAGTGCTAGGGCACCCCGGGACCAATCCCCCACCTACAATGAGCAGTTCTTC.